The entry that follows covers one TCR beta chain sequence. Antigen specificity is unknown. The CDR3 spans 13 residues. Germline V gene sequence: CDR1 LNHNV, CDR2 YYDKDF (reference sequence). V was cut by 0 bases and J by 4 bases, with 6 bases left in between. The data were taken from a study of spatial heterogeneity in lung cancer. Overall study: As counted in raw reads, each unique TCR and UMI combination appeared more than ten times on average.

Time point of the sample: sample taken at primary tumor resection. Extraction of whole RNA from tumor, nontumor lung or frozen PBMC preceded unsorted sequencing. The donor group consisted of 55 to 85 patients who had untreated, early-stage non-small cell lung cancer. TCR cDNA molecules each carried a unique molecular identifier. TCRdb recomputed calls from the 5' RACE reads with MiXCR, one row per CDR3 protein. The sample consists of 24,000 or so distinct CDR3 sequences, 3% to 4% of them appearing once. Study observations and caveats: Ubiquitous expanded tumor TCRs were seen in blood more at resection than at follow-up.

The clonotype comes from a female donor with early-stage non-small cell lung cancer. The V and J genes are TRBV15 and TRBJ1-2; D may be TRBD1 (5 bases). The source material was PBMCs, sampled at surgery. As DNA, the CDR3 is TGTGCCACCAGCAGAGAGGGGCTCTATGGCTACACCTTC. Protein: CATSREGLYGYTF. Looking up the rest from reference TRBV15 and TRBJ1-2 gives the full variable domain: DAMVIQNPRYQVTQFGKPVTLSCSQTLNHNVMYWYQQKSSQAPKLLFHYYDKDFNNEADTPDNFQSRRPNTSFCFLDIRSPGLGDTAMYLCATSREGLYGYTFGSGTRLTVV.